The 7 T cell receptor beta chains reported below all come from one sample, sequenced in a study of identical twins. Using its own MiXCR run on the 5' RACE reads, TCRdb lists one record per CDR3 protein. The sample has 650,000 to 750,000 distinct CDR3 sequences, around 20% seen once; the top ten hold approximately 4.5%. These data were likewise used in another study, on T cells expressing NK-cell markers.

The sample consisted of PBMCs. All receptors derive from a woman aged 18 to 35 in good health.

This clonotype was detected only a few times. The chain couples TRBV20-1 to TRBJ2-2; 8 nucleotides match TRBD2. The germline CDR1 and CDR2 sequences are DFQATT and SNEGSKA (reference sequence). The CDR3 runs 12 residues. With V trimmed by 7 bases and J by 3 bases, 1 base remained unmatched. The CDR3 loop is CSGRGDTGELFF. DNA of the CDR3: TGCAGTGGGCGGGGGGACACCGGGGAGCTGTTTTTT.

This clonotype was seen many times. The V and J genes are TRBV29-1 and TRBJ1-5, with D hard to call. This CDR3 has 13 residues. Germline V CDR1 and CDR2: SQVTM, ANQGSEA. V was trimmed by 8 bases and J by 3 bases, leaving 14 bases between them. This CDR3 is CSILQNPNQPQHF. The CDR3 coding sequence is TGCAGCATACTTCAAAACCCCAATCAGCCCCAGCATTTT.

This clonotype occurred a few times. The chain has TRBV9 and TRBJ2-6; TRBD1 aligns across 9 bases. The CDR3 is 20 residues long. The V gene's germline CDR1 is SGDLS and CDR2 YYNGEE. With V trimmed by 2 bases and J by 0 bases, 12 bases remained unmatched. The CDR3 here is CASSVVPGQGRSSGANVLTF. CDR3 coding DNA: TGTGCCAGCAGCGTCGTCCCGGGACAGGGTAGGAGCTCTGGGGCCAACGTCCTGACTTTC.

This chain uses TRBV6-1 with TRBJ2-7; D perhaps matches TRBD1 (5 bases). Looked up from germline, CDR1 is MNHNS and CDR2 is SASEGT. V lost 5 bases and J lost 0, with 11 bases in between. CDR3 size: 14 residues. The CDR3 region has the DNA TGTGCCAGCAGTCGACAGTTGAGCTCCTACGAGCAGTACTTC. Translation gives CASSRQLSSYEQYF.

Written as DNA, the CDR3 is TGCGCCAGCACTCCATCAGGGGGCAGAGGTTACGAGCAGTACTTC. Translation gives CASTPSGGRGYEQYF. The chain employs TRBV5-1 and TRBJ2-7, with 8 bases identical to TRBD1. Germline V gene data show CDR1 as SGHRS and CDR2 as YFSETQ. The J segment lost 4 bases and the V segment lost 6 bases, leaving 12 bases of the junction unmatched. The CDR3 covers 15 residues.

The chain employs TRBV15 and TRBJ2-1; TRBD1 is a possible D gene (6 bases). Germline V lookup: CDR1 LNHNV, CDR2 YYDKDF (reference sequence). The V end was cut by 9 bases, the J end by 9 bases, with 12 bases between. CDR3 length equals 11 residues. The CDR3 nucleotides read TGTGCCACGGGGGCAGTTACTGAGCAGTTCTTC. Its translation: CATGAVTEQFF.

The rearrangement links TRBV27 to TRBJ2-3; D is unclear. V was pared by 0 bases and J by 5 bases, with 6 bases between. Germline V lookup: CDR1 MNHEY, CDR2 SMNVEV (reference sequence). The CDR3 loop spans 13 amino acids. CDR3 amino acids: CASSLSQLDTQYF. In DNA form, the CDR3 reads TGTGCCAGCAGTTTATCGCAGTTAGATACGCAGTATTTT.